The 14 T cell receptor beta chains presented below share a single source sample, sequenced in a study of vaccination effects on CD4 cells after COVID-19. Researchers isolated CD4+ T cells once approximately eleven days of culture had elapsed. It was between March and December 2020 that the person had a SARS-CoV-2 infection confirmed by PCR. Either the mRNA-1273 or the BNT162b2 vaccine was given to participants as two doses. These TCRs are of unknown antigen specificity. Only in-frame clones appear in the TCRdb table, and some are missing; sequencing was by immunoSEQ multiplex PCR. Of around 53,000 clones in the sample, 65% to 75% were seen once. The sequencing here drew on CD4+ T cells from PBMCs cultured without peptide, taken after COVID-19 vaccination. Every receptor here comes from a human donor who had a prior SARS-CoV-2 infection.

V is TRBV18 and J is TRBJ1-1; a weak D match, TRBD1 (5 bases). Germline V gene sequence: CDR1 KGHSH, CDR2 LQKENI. CDR3 length: 15 amino acids. Trimming stripped 8 bases from V and 6 bases from J, with 22 bases between. Here the CDR3 DNA reads TGTGCCAGCGCCGATGCGGGGGTTATGGGGTCTGAAGCTTTCTTT. Amino acids: CASADAGVMGSEAFF. The full variable domain, completed using reference TRBV18 and TRBJ1-1, is NAGVMQNPRHLVRRRGQEARLRCSPMKGHSHVYWYRQLPEEGLKFMVYLQKENIIDESGMPKERFSAEFPKEGPSILRIQQVVRGDSAAYFCASADAGVMGSEAFFGQGTRLTVV.

The V call is TRBV6-5, the J call TRBJ2-2, with unresolved D. V lost 2 bases and J 1 base, leaving 2 bases between the germline ends. This CDR3 comprises 13 residues. CDR1 and CDR2 from the germline V gene are MNHEY and SVGAGI. The CDR3 loop reads CASSYVNTGELFF. Here the CDR3 DNA reads TGTGCCAGCAGTTACGTGAACACCGGGGAGCTGTTTTTT.

About this clone: The identical CDR3 is also encoded by other nucleotide sequences in the sample. In DNA, the CDR3 is TGTGCCAGCAGCCAAGGGGTGGGTACAGATACGCAGTATTTT. It translates to CASSQGVGTDTQYF. The genes are TRBV3-1 (or the pseudogene TRBV3-2) and TRBJ2-3; D unresolved. CDR3 size: 14 residues. Germline V gene data show CDR1 as LGHDT and CDR2 as YNNKEL (reference sequence). The ends were cut back, 1 base at V and 3 bases at J, with 8 bases in the middle.

A few counts support this clone. The chain employs TRBV10-1 and TRBJ1-1, with 10 bases identical to TRBD1. This CDR3 has 14 residues. Looked up from germline, CDR1 is WNHNN and CDR2 is SYGVQD (reference sequence). The ends lost 7 bases at V and 8 bases at J; junction bases unmatched: 10. CDR3 DNA: TGCGCCAGCACACGCGGGACAGGGGTTTTAGAAGCTTTCTTT. It yields the protein CASTRGTGVLEAFF.

The chain employs TRBV7-2 and TRBJ2-5; D is possibly TRBD2 (5 bases). The CDR3 spans 16 residues. CDR1 and CDR2 from the germline V gene are SGHTA and FQGNSA. The V gene lost 0 bases and the J gene lost 2 bases, with 13 bases spanning the gap. This CDR3 is CASSLAPASLQETQYF. Here the CDR3 DNA reads TGTGCCAGCAGCTTAGCTCCGGCTAGCTTACAAGAGACCCAGTACTTC. Complete variable domain (other parts from reference TRBV7-2 and TRBJ2-5): GAGVSQSPSNKVTEKGKDVELRCDPISGHTALYWYRQSLGQGLEFLIYFQGNSAPDKSGLPSDRFSAERTGGSVSTLTIQRTQQEDSAVYLCASSLAPASLQETQYFGPGTRLLVL.

The CDR3, as DNA: TGCGCCAGCACTCCCGAGCCCAGGGGCTCAGATACGCAGTATTTT. It encodes CASTPEPRGSDTQYF. V is TRBV4-1 and J is TRBJ2-3; TRBD1 might be the D (6 bases). V shed 7 bases and J shed 4 bases, with 18 bases lying between them. The V gene's germline CDR1 is MGHRA and CDR2 YSYEKL. CDR3 length: 15 amino acids.

The rearrangement links TRBV28 to TRBJ1-6; D is uncertain. The V and J ends lost 5 bases and 5 bases respectively, with 16 bases between them. The CDR3 runs to 16 residues. Looked up from germline, CDR1 is MDHEN and CDR2 is SYDVKM. In DNA form, the CDR3 reads TGTGCCAGCAGTCGCACCCCTGGACTTAATAATTCACCCCTCCACTTT. Amino acid sequence: CASSRTPGLNNSPLHF.

V usage is TRBV5-1 and J usage is TRBJ1-1, with D perhaps TRBD1 (6 bases). From germline, CDR1 is SGHRS and CDR2 YFSETQ. Trimming shortened V by 0 bases and J by 3 bases, and 9 bases separated the two germline ends. CDR3 size: 14 residues. The CDR3 here is CASSLVGADTEAFF. The CDR3 region has the DNA TGCGCCAGCAGCTTGGTGGGGGCGGACACTGAAGCTTTCTTT.

V gene TRBV21-1 combines with J gene TRBJ1-2. TRBV21-1 is marked as a pseudogene. The CDR3 contains 17 residues. The CDR3 DNA sequence: TGTGCCAGCAGCACACATTTTCCGGCCTATTTTTATTATGGCTACACCTTC. Protein: CASSTHFPAYFYYGYTF.

This clone was recorded a few times. The rearrangement joins TRBV4-2 to TRBJ1-6; 8 bases agree with TRBD1. The CDR3 contains 16 residues. The J segment lost 4 bases and the V segment lost 4 bases, leaving 6 bases of the junction unmatched. Per the germline V gene, CDR1 is LGHNA and CDR2 is YNFKEQ. The CDR3 here is CASSRRQGLYNSPLHF. The CDR3 DNA is TGTGCCAGCAGCCGTCGACAGGGGCTTTATAATTCACCCCTCCACTTT.

The chain joins TRBV7-3 to TRBJ2-2, with 9 bases fitting TRBD2. The CDR3 is 15 residues long. J gave up 4 bases and V 1 base, and 1 base lay outside the gene matches. Per germline, CDR1 SGHTA and CDR2 FQGTGA. The CDR3 sequence is CASSLKTSGTGELFF. CDR3 in DNA: TGTGCCAGCAGCTTAAAGACTAGCGGCACCGGGGAGCTGTTTTTT.

V and J are TRBV5-6 and TRBJ1-1; D uncertain. This CDR3 spans 13 amino acids. Looked up from germline, CDR1 is SGHDT and CDR2 is YYEEEE. Trimming cost V 3 bases and J 6 bases, with 12 bases left between them. The CDR3: CASSSEGISEAFF. The CDR3 DNA follows: TGTGCCAGCAGCTCAGAAGGTATCTCTGAAGCTTTCTTT. Full variable domain (remainder filled in from reference TRBV5-6 and TRBJ1-1): DAGVTQSPTHLIKTRGQQVTLRCSPKSGHDTVSWYQQALGQGPQFIFQYYEEEERQRGNFPDRFSGHQFPNYSSELNVNALLLGDSALYLCASSSEGISEAFFGQGTRLTVV.

CDR3 nucleotide sequence: TGTGCCACCAGTGACTCAGGAACCACTGGCGGGATAGAAAATTATGAGCAGTTCTTC. Translating it yields CATSDSGTTGGIENYEQFF. This sequence joins TRBV24-1 and TRBJ2-1, with D possibly being TRBD2 (6 bases). Looked up from germline, CDR1 is KGHDR and CDR2 is SFDVKD. CDR3 length equals 19 residues. Trimming stripped 4 bases from V and 8 bases from J, with 29 bases between.

V is TRBV2 and J is TRBJ1-2, with TRBD1 identical over 7 bases. The ends lost 7 bases at V and 5 bases at J; junction bases unmatched: 10. The CDR3 has 14 residues. Germline values: CDR1 SNHLY, CDR2 FYNNEI. CDR3 region: CASMPEGGGYGYTF. The CDR3 coding sequence is TGTGCCAGCATGCCGGAAGGGGGCGGGTATGGCTACACCTTC.